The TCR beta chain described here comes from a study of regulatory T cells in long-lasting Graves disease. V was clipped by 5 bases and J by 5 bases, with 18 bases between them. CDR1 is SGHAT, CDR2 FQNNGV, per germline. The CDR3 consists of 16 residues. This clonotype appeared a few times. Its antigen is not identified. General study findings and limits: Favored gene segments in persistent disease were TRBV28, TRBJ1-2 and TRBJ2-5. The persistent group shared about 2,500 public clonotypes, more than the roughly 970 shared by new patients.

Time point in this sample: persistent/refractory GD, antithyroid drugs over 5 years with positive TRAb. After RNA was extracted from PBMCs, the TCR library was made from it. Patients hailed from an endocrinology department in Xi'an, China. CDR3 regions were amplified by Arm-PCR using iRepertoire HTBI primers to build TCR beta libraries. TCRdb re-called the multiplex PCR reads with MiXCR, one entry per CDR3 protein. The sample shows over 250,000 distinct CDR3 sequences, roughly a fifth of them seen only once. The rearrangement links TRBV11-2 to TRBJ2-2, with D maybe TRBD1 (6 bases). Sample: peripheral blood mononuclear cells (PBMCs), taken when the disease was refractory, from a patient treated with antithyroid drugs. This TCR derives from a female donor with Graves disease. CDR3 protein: CASSGRRQVRTGELFF. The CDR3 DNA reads TGTGCCAGCAGCGGAAGACGACAGGTCAGGACCGGGGAGCTGTTTTTT.